Given below is one T cell receptor beta chain in context. Here immunoSEQ multiplex PCR was the method, and the copy in TCRdb shows in-frame clones only, minus some. This sample yields about 170,000 clones, of which 84% are seen a single time; about 2.5% belongs to the top ten. The data were obtained in a study of blood T cell repertoires in COVID-19. Trimming cost V 3 bases and J 0 bases, with 8 bases left between them. CDR1 is MGHRA and CDR2 is YSYEKL in the germline V gene. This CDR3 spans 14 amino acids. Sequencing was carried out using peripheral blood. The sequence was collected from a woman older than 75 with COVID-19, enrolled during active disease. The V and J genes are TRBV4-1 and TRBJ1-1, with no clear D. This CDR3 reads CASSQIQMNTEAFF. CDR3 DNA sequence: TGCGCCAGCAGCCAGATACAGATGAACACTGAAGCTTTCTTT.